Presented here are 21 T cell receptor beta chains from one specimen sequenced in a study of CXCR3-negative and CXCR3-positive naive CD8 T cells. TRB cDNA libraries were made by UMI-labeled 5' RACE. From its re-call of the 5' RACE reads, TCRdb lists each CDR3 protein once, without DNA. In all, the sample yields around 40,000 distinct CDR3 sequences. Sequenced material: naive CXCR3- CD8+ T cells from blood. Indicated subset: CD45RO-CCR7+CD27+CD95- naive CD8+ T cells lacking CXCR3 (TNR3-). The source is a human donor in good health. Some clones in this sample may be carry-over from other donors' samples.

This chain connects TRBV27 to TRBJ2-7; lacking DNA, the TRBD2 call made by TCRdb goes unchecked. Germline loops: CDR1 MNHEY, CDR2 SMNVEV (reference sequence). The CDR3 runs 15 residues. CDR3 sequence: CASSPKLAGAYEQYF.

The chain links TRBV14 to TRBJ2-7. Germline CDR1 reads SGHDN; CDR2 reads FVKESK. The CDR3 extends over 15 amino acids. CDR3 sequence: CASSQEVGTLYEQYF.

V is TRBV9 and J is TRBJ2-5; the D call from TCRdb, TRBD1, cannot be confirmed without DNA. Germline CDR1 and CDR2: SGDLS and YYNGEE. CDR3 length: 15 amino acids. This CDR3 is CASSSGAGGQETQYF. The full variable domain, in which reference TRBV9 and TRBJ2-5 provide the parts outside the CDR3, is DSGVTQTPKHLITATGQRVTLRCSPRSGDLSVYWYQQSLDQGLQFLIQYYNGEERAKGNILERFSAQQFPDLHSELNLSSLELGDSALYFCASSSGAGGQETQYFGPGTRLLVL.

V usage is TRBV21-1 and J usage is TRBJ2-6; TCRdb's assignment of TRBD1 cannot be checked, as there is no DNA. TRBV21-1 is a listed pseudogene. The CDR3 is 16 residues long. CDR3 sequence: CASSQGGLSGANVLTF.

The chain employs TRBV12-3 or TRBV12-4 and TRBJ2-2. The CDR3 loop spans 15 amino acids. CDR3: CASSLSDTNTGELFF.

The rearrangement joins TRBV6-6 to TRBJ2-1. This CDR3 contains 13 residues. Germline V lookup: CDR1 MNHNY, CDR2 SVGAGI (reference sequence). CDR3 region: CASSYGAYNEQFF.

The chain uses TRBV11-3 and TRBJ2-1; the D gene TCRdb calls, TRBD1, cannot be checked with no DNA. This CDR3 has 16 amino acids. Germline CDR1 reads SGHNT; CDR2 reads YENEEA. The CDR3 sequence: CASSLLTGERYNEQFF.

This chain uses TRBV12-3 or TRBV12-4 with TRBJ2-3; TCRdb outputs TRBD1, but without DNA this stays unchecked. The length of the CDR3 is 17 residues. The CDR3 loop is CASSLASQGPNTDTQYF.

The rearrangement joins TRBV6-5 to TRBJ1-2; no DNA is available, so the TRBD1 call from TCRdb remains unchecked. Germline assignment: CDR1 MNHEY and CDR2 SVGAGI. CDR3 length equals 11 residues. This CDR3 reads CASSYGGGYTF.

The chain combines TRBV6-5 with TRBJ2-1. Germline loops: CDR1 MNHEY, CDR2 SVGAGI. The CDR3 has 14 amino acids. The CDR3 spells CASSYGPSYNEQFF.

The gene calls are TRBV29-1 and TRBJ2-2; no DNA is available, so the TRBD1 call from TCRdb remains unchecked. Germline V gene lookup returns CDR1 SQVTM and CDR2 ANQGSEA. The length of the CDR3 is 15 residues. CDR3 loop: CSVRQGVTNTGELFF.

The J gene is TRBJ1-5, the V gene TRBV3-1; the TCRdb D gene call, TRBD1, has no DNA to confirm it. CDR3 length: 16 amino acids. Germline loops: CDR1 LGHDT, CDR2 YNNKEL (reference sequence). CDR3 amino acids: CASSQGGQGEDQPQHF.

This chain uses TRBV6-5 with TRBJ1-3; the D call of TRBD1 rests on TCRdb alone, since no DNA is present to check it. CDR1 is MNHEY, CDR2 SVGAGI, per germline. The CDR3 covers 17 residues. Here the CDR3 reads CASSSWTGGSSGNTIYF.

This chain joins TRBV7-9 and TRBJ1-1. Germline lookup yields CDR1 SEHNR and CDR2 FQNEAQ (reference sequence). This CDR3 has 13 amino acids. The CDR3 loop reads CASAGRGYTEAFF.

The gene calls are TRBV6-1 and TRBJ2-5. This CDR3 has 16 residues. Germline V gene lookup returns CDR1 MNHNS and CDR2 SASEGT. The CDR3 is CASSEAMAGVQETQYF.

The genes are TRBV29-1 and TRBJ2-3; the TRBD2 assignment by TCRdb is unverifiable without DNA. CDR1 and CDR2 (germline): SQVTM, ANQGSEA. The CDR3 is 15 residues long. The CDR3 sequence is CSVEGSSGSIDTQYF.

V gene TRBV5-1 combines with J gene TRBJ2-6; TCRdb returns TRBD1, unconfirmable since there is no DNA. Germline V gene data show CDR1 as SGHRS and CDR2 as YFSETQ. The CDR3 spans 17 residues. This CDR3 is CASTGQGAPGWANVLTF.

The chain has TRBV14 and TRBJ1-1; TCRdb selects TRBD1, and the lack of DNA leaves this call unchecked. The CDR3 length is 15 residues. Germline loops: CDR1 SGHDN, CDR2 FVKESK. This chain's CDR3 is CASSPFQGENTEAFF.

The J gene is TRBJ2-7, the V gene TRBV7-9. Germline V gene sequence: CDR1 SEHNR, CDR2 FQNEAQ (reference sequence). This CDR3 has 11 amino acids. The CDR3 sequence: CASSSIYEQYF.

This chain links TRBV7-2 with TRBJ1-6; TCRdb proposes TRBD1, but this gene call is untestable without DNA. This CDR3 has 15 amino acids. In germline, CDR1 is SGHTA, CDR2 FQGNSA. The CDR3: CASNKQGFYNSPLHF. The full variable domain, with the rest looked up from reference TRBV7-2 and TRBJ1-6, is GAGVSQSPSNKVTEKGKDVELRCDPISGHTALYWYRQSLGQGLEFLIYFQGNSAPDKSGLPSDRFSAERTGGSVSTLTIQRTQQEDSAVYLCASNKQGFYNSPLHFGNGTRLTVT.

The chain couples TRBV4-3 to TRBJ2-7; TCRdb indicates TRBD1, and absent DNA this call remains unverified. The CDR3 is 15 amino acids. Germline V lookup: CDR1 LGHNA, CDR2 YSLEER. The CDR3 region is CASSNTRGPTYEQYF.